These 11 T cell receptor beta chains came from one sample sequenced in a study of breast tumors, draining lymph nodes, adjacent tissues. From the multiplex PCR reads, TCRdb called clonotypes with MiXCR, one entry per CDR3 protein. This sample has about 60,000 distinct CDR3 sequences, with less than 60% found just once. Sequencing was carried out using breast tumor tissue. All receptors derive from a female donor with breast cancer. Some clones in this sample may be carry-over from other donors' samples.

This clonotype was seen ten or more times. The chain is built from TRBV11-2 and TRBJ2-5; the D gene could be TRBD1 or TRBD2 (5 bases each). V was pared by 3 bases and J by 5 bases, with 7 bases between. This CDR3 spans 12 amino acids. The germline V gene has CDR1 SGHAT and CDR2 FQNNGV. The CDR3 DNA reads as TGTGCCAGCAGCTTGGGGGTGGAGACCCAGTACTTC. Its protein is CASSLGVETQYF.

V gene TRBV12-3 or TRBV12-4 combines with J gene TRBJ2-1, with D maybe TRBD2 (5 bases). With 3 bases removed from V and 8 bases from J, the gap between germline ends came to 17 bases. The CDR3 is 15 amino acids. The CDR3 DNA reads TGTGCCAGCAGTTTGAGCCTAGCTCCCCTCGATGAGCAGTTCTTC. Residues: CASSLSLAPLDEQFF.

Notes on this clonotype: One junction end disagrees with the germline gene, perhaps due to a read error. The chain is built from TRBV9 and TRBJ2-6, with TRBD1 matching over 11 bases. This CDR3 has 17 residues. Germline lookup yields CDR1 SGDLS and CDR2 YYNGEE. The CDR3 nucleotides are TGTGCCATCAGCGGACAGGGGGCTATCTCTGGGGCCACCGTCCTGACTTTC. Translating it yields CAISGQGAISGATVLTF.

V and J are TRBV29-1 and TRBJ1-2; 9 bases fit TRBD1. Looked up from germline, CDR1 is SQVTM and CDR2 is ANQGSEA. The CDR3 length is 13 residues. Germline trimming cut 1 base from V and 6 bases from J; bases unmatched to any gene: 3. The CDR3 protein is CSVEGTGVHGYTF. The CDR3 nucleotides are TGCAGCGTTGAAGGGACAGGGGTCCATGGCTACACCTTC.

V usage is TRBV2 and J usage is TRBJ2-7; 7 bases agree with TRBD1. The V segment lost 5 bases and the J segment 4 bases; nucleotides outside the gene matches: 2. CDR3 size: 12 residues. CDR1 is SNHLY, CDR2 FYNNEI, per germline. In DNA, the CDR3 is TGTGCCAGCAGTAGGACAGGATACGAGCAGTACTTC. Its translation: CASSRTGYEQYF.

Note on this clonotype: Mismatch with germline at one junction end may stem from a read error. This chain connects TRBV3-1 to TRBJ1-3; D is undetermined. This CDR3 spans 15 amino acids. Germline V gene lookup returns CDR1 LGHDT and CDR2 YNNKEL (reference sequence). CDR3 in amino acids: CASGQVGGSGNTIYF. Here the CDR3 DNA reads TGTGCCAGCGGCCAAGTGGGAGGCTCTGGAAACACCATATATTTT.

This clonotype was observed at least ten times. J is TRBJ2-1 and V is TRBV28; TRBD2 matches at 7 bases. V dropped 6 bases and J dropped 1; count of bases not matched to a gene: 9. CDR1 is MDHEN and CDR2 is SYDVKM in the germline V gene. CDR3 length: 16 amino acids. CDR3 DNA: TGTGCCAGCAGGACACCTGGAGCGGGGTCCTACAATGAGCAGTTCTTC. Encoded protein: CASRTPGAGSYNEQFF.

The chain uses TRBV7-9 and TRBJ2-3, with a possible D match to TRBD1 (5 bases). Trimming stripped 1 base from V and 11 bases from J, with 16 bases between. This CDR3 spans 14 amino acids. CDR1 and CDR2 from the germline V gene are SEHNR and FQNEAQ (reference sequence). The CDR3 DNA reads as TGTGCCAGCAGCTTAGAGGGGTCCTACAATGAGCAGTATTTT. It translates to CASSLEGSYNEQYF.

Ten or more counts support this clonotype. In nucleotides, the CDR3 is TGCAGTGCCGGCTTATTGCTAGAGGAGGCCTACGAGCAGTACTTC. Translation: CSAGLLLEEAYEQYF. The V and J genes are TRBV20-1 and TRBJ2-7; TRBD2 might be the D (5 bases). The CDR3 loop spans 15 amino acids. Trimming took off 6 bases at V and 2 bases at J, with 20 bases between the two ends. Germline V gene lookup returns CDR1 DFQATT and CDR2 SNEGSKA (reference sequence).

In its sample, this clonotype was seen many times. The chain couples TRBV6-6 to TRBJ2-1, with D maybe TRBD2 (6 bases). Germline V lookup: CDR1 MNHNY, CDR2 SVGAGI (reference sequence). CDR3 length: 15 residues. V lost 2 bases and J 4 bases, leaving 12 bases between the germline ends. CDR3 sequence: CASSYGAGRYNEQFF. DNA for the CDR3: TGTGCCAGCAGTTACGGGGCGGGGCGGTACAATGAGCAGTTCTTC.

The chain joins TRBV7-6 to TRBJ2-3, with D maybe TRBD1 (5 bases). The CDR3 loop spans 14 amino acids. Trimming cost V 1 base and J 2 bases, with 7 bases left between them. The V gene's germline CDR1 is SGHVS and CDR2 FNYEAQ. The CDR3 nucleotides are TGTGCCAGCAGCTTAGGACAGAACACAGATACGCAGTATTTT. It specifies CASSLGQNTDTQYF.